This entry concerns a single T cell receptor beta chain. Its matching antigen is unknown. This PCR relied on a set of 60 Vbeta primers and 13 Jbeta primers. TCRdb's table, derived via immunoSEQ multiplex PCR, lists solely in-frame clones and lacks some. This sample has around 91,000 clones, with roughly three fifths found just once. This entry is derived from a study of cytomegalovirus exposure and HLA in healthy donors. Findings and caveats of the study: Per a prior analysis, the majority of TCR beta V segments were productive roughly 90% or roughly 30% of the time. Common viral pathogens seemed, in a later analysis, to connect with several of the most significant clusters.

Trimming took off 4 bases at V and 3 bases at J, with 5 bases between the two ends. The CDR3 loop spans 11 amino acids. What was sequenced was PBMCs. The chain joins TRBV5-3 to TRBJ2-7; D call uncertain. TRBV5-3 is identified as an open reading frame with a role that is uncertain. The sequence was obtained from a man between 60 and 75 years old in good health and CMV-seronegative. CDR3: CARSHSYEQYF. The CDR3 nucleotides are TGTGCCAGAAGCCACAGCTACGAGCAGTACTTC.